These 28 T cell receptor beta chains were sequenced from one sample in a study of neoadjuvant anti-PD-1 for oral cavity cancer. Generated by immunoSEQ multiplex PCR, the TCRdb table keeps only in-frame clones and is missing some. The sample records thousands of clones, around 75% being singletons. Regarding time point: after neoadjuvant nivolumab, at surgical resection. The specimen comprised PBMCs, sampled after nivolumab (anti-PD-1) treatment. The receptors were sampled from a person between 40 and 79 years old with oral cavity squamous cell carcinoma.

The gene calls are TRBV5-6 and TRBJ1-1; TRBD1 agrees at 8 bases. The V gene end was trimmed by 4 bases and the J gene end by 4 bases; junction bases not matched to a gene: 6. Per the germline V gene, CDR1 is SGHDT and CDR2 is YYEEEE. The CDR3 loop spans 14 amino acids. For the CDR3, the DNA is TGTGCCAGCAGCCTTCGACAGGGGAGCACTGAAGCTTTCTTT. The encoded protein is CASSLRQGSTEAFF.

The CDR3 region has the DNA TGTGCCAGCAGCTCCGGACCCTCTGGAAACACCATATATTTT. Protein: CASSSGPSGNTIYF. The chain couples TRBV7-2 to TRBJ1-3; D not resolved. The CDR3 is 14 residues long. V lost 4 bases and J 0 bases, leaving 7 bases between the germline ends. The germline gives CDR1 SGHTA, CDR2 FQGNSA.

Only a few counts were recorded for this clone. The chain combines TRBV5-4 with TRBJ2-2; D ambiguous. There are 15 residues in the CDR3. Germline CDR1 reads SGHNT; CDR2 reads YYREEE (reference sequence). V gave up 7 bases and J gave up 0 bases, with 13 bases separating them. The CDR3 is CASQAAVANTGELFF. DNA for the CDR3: TGTGCCAGCCAGGCGGCAGTCGCGAACACCGGGGAGCTGTTTTTT.

This chain links TRBV7-6 with TRBJ2-2, with D perhaps assigned TRBD1 or TRBD2 (6 bases each). V was pared by 5 bases and J by 1 base, with 8 bases between. In germline, CDR1 is SGHVS, CDR2 FNYEAQ. There are 14 residues in the CDR3. The CDR3 loop is CASSGGLNTGELFF. In DNA form, the CDR3 reads TGTGCCAGCAGCGGGGGGCTGAACACCGGGGAGCTGTTTTTT. Variable domain in full (rest from reference TRBV7-6 and TRBJ2-2): GAGVSQSPRYKVTKRGQDVALRCDPISGHVSLYWYRQALGQGPEFLTYFNYEAQQDKSGLPNDRFSAERPEGSISTLTIQRTEQRDSAMYRCASSGGLNTGELFFGEGSRLTVL.

The table lists this clone with a few counts. This sequence joins TRBV19 and TRBJ1-1, with a possible D match to TRBD1 (5 bases). This CDR3 has 14 residues. With 4 bases removed from V and 1 base from J, the gap between germline ends came to 10 bases. Germline CDR1 and CDR2: LNHDA and SQIVND (reference sequence). The CDR3 DNA sequence: TGTGCCAGTAGTAAGGGGACGGCGAACACTGAAGCTTTCTTT. This codes for CASSKGTANTEAFF.

To note about this clone: An end of the junction differs from the germline gene, which may be a read error. The V and J genes are TRBV28 and TRBJ1-5; 9 bases match TRBD1. The length of the CDR3 is 15 residues. The germline V gene has CDR1 MDHEN and CDR2 SYDVKM. In DNA form, the CDR3 reads TGTGCCACCAGCAAGTCTGGACAGGGGTATCAGACCCAGCATTTT. Its translation: CATSKSGQGYQTQHF.

This clone was observed once. J is TRBJ2-1 and V is TRBV6-1; 11 nucleotides align to TRBD2. The CDR3 sequence is 14 residues long. V shed 4 bases, J shed 15 bases, and the junction held 11 bases outside the gene matches. CDR1 is MNHNS, CDR2 SASEGT, per germline. DNA for the CDR3: TGTGCCAGCAGTGTGTTACTAGCGGGAGTGGGTACGTTCTTC. It translates to CASSVLLAGVGTFF.

This rearrangement joins TRBV7-6 to TRBJ1-6; D uncertain. V was shortened by 2 bases and J by 10 bases, with 9 bases between the two germline ends. The length of the CDR3 is 13 residues. The germline gives CDR1 SGHVS, CDR2 FNYEAQ. The CDR3 is CASSLSPRSPLHF. In DNA, the CDR3 is TGTGCCAGCAGCTTATCGCCCCGATCACCCCTCCACTTT.

The chain uses TRBV28 and TRBJ2-3, with a possible D match to TRBD2 (6 bases). Germline CDR1 reads MDHEN; CDR2 reads SYDVKM. The V and J ends lost 5 bases and 5 bases respectively, with 23 bases between them. This CDR3 region has 17 residues. CDR3 loop: CASSGGEGRGRLDTQYF. The DNA for the CDR3 is TGTGCCAGCAGTGGCGGAGAGGGGCGGGGCAGACTAGATACGCAGTATTTT.

V is TRBV4-2 and J is TRBJ2-5; D not resolved. The CDR3 is 14 residues long. The V end was cut by 0 bases, the J end by 1 base, with 6 bases between. Germline-derived CDR1 and CDR2 are LGHNA and YNFKEQ. As DNA, the CDR3 is TGTGCCAGCAGCCAAGATCAGTTCCAAGAGACCCAGTACTTC. This translates into CASSQDQFQETQYF.

This clone was counted only a few times. The genes are TRBV18 and TRBJ1-3; tentatively, D is TRBD1 (5 bases). The CDR3 extends over 17 amino acids. Germline values: CDR1 KGHSH, CDR2 LQKENI. The V gene lost 3 bases and the J gene lost 4 bases, with 19 bases spanning the gap. CDR3 region: CASSPETSGLKGNTIYF. CDR3 DNA sequence: TGTGCCAGCTCACCCGAAACCTCGGGGCTAAAAGGAAACACCATATATTTT.

The chain combines TRBV5-1 with TRBJ2-7, with 11 nucleotides matching TRBD2. The CDR3 extends over 19 amino acids. Germline V gene data show CDR1 as SGHRS and CDR2 as YFSETQ. J was trimmed by 0 bases and V by 4 bases; bases with no gene match: 15. The CDR3 reads CASSRYRLSGRGTSYEQYF. The CDR3 DNA sequence: TGCGCCAGCAGCCGGTATAGGCTTAGCGGGAGGGGAACCTCCTACGAGCAGTACTTC. The full variable domain, with the rest looked up from reference TRBV5-1 and TRBJ2-7, is KAGVTQTPRYLIKTRGQQVTLSCSPISGHRSVSWYQQTPGQGLQFLFEYFSETQRNKGNFPGRFSGRQFSNSRSEMNVSTLELGDSALYLCASSRYRLSGRGTSYEQYFGPGTRLTVT.

The V gene is TRBV5-1, the J gene TRBJ1-5, with TRBD1 matching 7 bases. CDR3 length: 15 amino acids. J gave up 2 bases and V 0 bases, and 2 bases lay outside the gene matches. The V gene's germline CDR1 is SGHRS and CDR2 YFSETQ. As DNA, the CDR3 is TGCGCCAGCAGCTTGGGAGGGACAGGCAATCAGCCCCAGCATTTT. This gives the protein CASSLGGTGNQPQHF.

V gene TRBV15 combines with J gene TRBJ2-2, with D possibly TRBD1 on 6 matching bases. The germline V gene encodes CDR1 LNHNV and CDR2 YYDKDF (reference sequence). The ends were cut back, 0 bases at V and 6 bases at J, with 14 bases in the middle. This CDR3 has 16 amino acids. The CDR3 region has the DNA TGTGCCACCAGCAGAGATCGATACAGGGCTGCCGGGGAGCTGTTTTTT. It encodes CATSRDRYRAAGELFF.

V and J are TRBV19 and TRBJ1-1; D gene uncertain. The germline gives CDR1 LNHDA, CDR2 SQIVND (reference sequence). V was shortened by 3 bases and J by 1 base, with 6 bases between the two germline ends. This CDR3 has 13 amino acids. The CDR3 loop is CASSIRGNTEAFF. CDR3 bases: TGTGCCAGTAGTATCCGGGGGAACACTGAAGCTTTCTTT.

The chain combines TRBV5-1 with TRBJ2-3; 10 bases are shared with TRBD2. CDR1 SGHRS and CDR2 YFSETQ come from the germline V gene. The CDR3 has 14 residues. With V trimmed by 8 bases and J by 7 bases, 10 bases remained unmatched. CDR3 in amino acids: CASGEAGGPNTQYF. As DNA, the CDR3 is TGCGCCAGTGGGGAAGCGGGGGGGCCGAATACGCAGTATTTT.

This clone was counted between two and nine times. The rearrangement uses TRBV4-2 and TRBJ1-1; no clear D gene. The V gene lost 1 base and the J gene lost 1 base, with 7 bases spanning the gap. CDR3 length: 14 amino acids. Germline loops: CDR1 LGHNA, CDR2 YNFKEQ. This chain's CDR3 is CASSQAKANTEAFF. The CDR3 DNA is TGTGCCAGCAGCCAAGCAAAGGCGAACACTGAAGCTTTCTTT.

This clone was observed a handful of times. The J gene is TRBJ2-5, the V gene TRBV11-2; maybe TRBD1 (5 bases). Germline V gene lookup returns CDR1 SGHAT and CDR2 FQNNGV. CDR3 length: 12 amino acids. Trimming cost V 2 bases and J 4 bases, with 5 bases left between them. This CDR3 is CASSLQGETQYF. CDR3 coding DNA: TGTGCCAGCAGCTTACAGGGAGAGACCCAGTACTTC.

A single count supports this clone. The V gene is TRBV5-6, the J gene TRBJ1-2, with 10 nucleotides matching TRBD1. CDR1 is SGHDT, CDR2 YYEEEE, per germline. The CDR3 has 14 amino acids. The junction had 2 bases not matched to a gene; V was cut back by 4 bases and J by 2 bases. CDR3 in amino acids: CASSVGQGNYGYTF. The CDR3 coding sequence is TGTGCCAGCAGCGTGGGACAGGGGAACTATGGCTACACCTTC.

This clone occurred a few times. V gene TRBV30 combines with J gene TRBJ1-6, with 8 bases matching TRBD1. The ends lost 3 bases at V and 3 bases at J; junction bases unmatched: 10. Germline CDR1 reads GTSNPN; CDR2 reads SVGIG (reference sequence). The CDR3 is 17 amino acids. The CDR3, as DNA: TGTGCCTGGAGCATAGACAGGGGAACCGACTATAATTCACCCCTCCACTTT. Its translation: CAWSIDRGTDYNSPLHF. The full variable domain, its missing parts supplied by reference TRBV30 and TRBJ1-6, is SQTIHQWPATLVQPVGSPLSLECTVEGTSNPNLYWYRQAAGRGLQLLFYSVGIGQISSEVPQNLSASRPQDRQFILSSKKLLLSDSGFYLCAWSIDRGTDYNSPLHFGNGTRLTVT.

The rearrangement links TRBV19 to TRBJ2-3; the match to TRBD1 covers 9 bases. Germline loops: CDR1 LNHDA, CDR2 SQIVND (reference sequence). The V gene end was trimmed by 7 bases and the J gene end by 4 bases; junction bases not matched to a gene: 6. This CDR3 comprises 14 residues. For the CDR3, the DNA is TGTGCCAGTACCAGAGACAGGGGGTCAGATACGCAGTATTTT. Residues: CASTRDRGSDTQYF.

The V gene is TRBV25-1, the J gene TRBJ2-2; maybe TRBD2 (6 bases). The V end was cut by 4 bases, the J end by 4 bases, with 19 bases between. CDR1 and CDR2 from the germline V gene are MGHDK and SYGVNS. This CDR3 region has 17 residues. CDR3 sequence: CASSARARGPGTGELFF. CDR3 DNA: TGTGCCAGCAGTGCTAGAGCGCGGGGCCCGGGCACCGGGGAGCTGTTTTTT. Variable domain in full (rest from reference TRBV25-1 and TRBJ2-2): EADIYQTPRYLVIGTGKKITLECSQTMGHDKMYWYQQDPGMELHLIHYSYGVNSTEKGDLSSESTVSRIRTEHFPLTLESARPSHTSQYLCASSARARGPGTGELFFGEGSRLTVL.

This clone came up a few times. The rearrangement uses TRBV27 and TRBJ1-5; 8 bases fit TRBD1. This CDR3 has 14 amino acids. J was trimmed by 5 bases and V by 3 bases; bases with no gene match: 3. Germline V gives CDR1 MNHEY, CDR2 SMNVEV (reference sequence). The CDR3 sequence is CASSLTGVHQPQHF. CDR3 nucleotides: TGTGCCAGCAGTTTGACAGGGGTGCATCAGCCCCAGCATTTT.

V usage is TRBV27 and J usage is TRBJ1-5; no clear D gene. This CDR3 spans 16 amino acids. Germline V gene sequence: CDR1 MNHEY, CDR2 SMNVEV (reference sequence). V was pared by 0 bases and J by 2 bases, with 11 bases between. This chain's CDR3 is CASSLSWGGGNQPQHF. The CDR3 DNA reads TGTGCCAGCAGTTTATCGTGGGGAGGCGGCAATCAGCCCCAGCATTTT.

V usage is TRBV5-1 and J usage is TRBJ2-3; maybe TRBD2 (6 bases). CDR1 and CDR2 (germline): SGHRS, YFSETQ. Trimming removed 0 bases from V and 1 base from J, with 12 bases in between. The length of the CDR3 is 16 residues. Here the CDR3 DNA reads TGCGCCAGCAGCTTGGAGGGGCCGGGAGGCACAGATACGCAGTATTTT. Protein sequence: CASSLEGPGGTDTQYF.

V is TRBV5-4 and J is TRBJ1-2; 7 bases agree with TRBD1. Germline V gene lookup returns CDR1 SGHNT and CDR2 YYREEE (reference sequence). CDR3 length: 14 amino acids. The V gene end was trimmed by 4 bases and the J gene end by 3 bases; junction bases not matched to a gene: 6. The CDR3 bases are TGTGCCAGCAGCCGCCGGGACAGCTACTATGGCTACACCTTC. It translates to CASSRRDSYYGYTF.

The chain combines TRBV6-1 with TRBJ1-5; tentative D call: TRBD1 (6 bases). The germline V and J ends were trimmed by 4 bases and 4 bases, with 23 bases remaining between them. Germline CDR1 MNHNS, CDR2 SASEGT. CDR3 size: 18 residues. The CDR3 sequence is CASSGSQGSLGGNQPQHF. CDR3 in DNA: TGTGCCAGCAGTGGGAGCCAGGGGTCCCTAGGGGGAAATCAGCCCCAGCATTTT.

V usage is TRBV5-6 and J usage is TRBJ1-6, with D perhaps TRBD1 (5 bases). This CDR3 is built from 15 residues. Trimming took off 7 bases at V and 4 bases at J, with 15 bases between the two ends. Germline CDR1 reads SGHDT; CDR2 reads YYEEEE. The CDR3 sequence: CASHSRDLYNSPLHF. The CDR3 region has the DNA TGTGCCAGCCACTCCCGGGACCTTTATAATTCACCCCTCCACTTT.